This entry is about one T cell receptor beta chain. Its antigen is currently unknown. Construction of TCR beta libraries was performed using quantitative 5'-RACE with molecular barcodes. Via MiXCR, TCRdb re-called the 5' RACE reads, giving one row per CDR3 protein. The sample comprises fewer than 650,000 distinct CDR3 sequences, roughly an eighth of which are singletons, and 6.8% rests with the top ten. The record originates from a study of CD8 T cells in ankylosing spondylitis. Study-level findings and limits: Peripheral blood held disease-linked clones only at relatively low frequency, and these were CD8+. The study identified a TCR beta motif of several highly homologous variants that appeared characteristic of ankylosing spondylitis blood. According to the report, clones linked to the disease were significantly enriched in matched synovial fluid samples taken from ankylosing spondylitis patients.

The sample comprised blood, either unsorted or a sorted T cell fraction (not recorded which). The clonotype was recovered from a male donor with ankylosing spondylitis.

The CDR3 DNA sequence: TGCAGTGCTGCCCGGGACTTCAACAATGAGCAGTTCTTC. It is translated as CSAARDFNNEQFF. The chain is built from TRBV20-1 and TRBJ2-1, with D tentatively TRBD2 (6 bases). The ends were cut back, 5 bases at V and 5 bases at J, with 13 bases in the middle. This CDR3 contains 13 residues. The germline gives CDR1 DFQATT, CDR2 SNEGSKA (reference sequence).